The rows below give T cell receptor beta chains drawn from one sample of a study of T cell changes during pregnancy in multiple sclerosis. Using immunoSEQ multiplex PCR, the repertoire was profiled, and TCRdb retains in-frame clones only, with some absent. The sample lists 40,000 to 60,000 clones; roughly 92% were seen once. The sequencing here drew on CD4+ T cells from peripheral blood mononuclear cells, taken in the third trimester of pregnancy. The receptor source for this set is a female donor with multiple sclerosis, enrolled in a pregnancy study. Both conserved end residues are trimmed from each CDR3. Each record gives: CDR3 protein, V gene, J gene.

CDR3aa: ASSFGLGNEQY
v_gene: TRBV5-6
j_gene: TRBJ2-7

CDR3aa: SVEKRENTDTQY
v_gene: TRBV29-1
j_gene: TRBJ2-3

CDR3aa: ASSSRTGWHYGYT
v_gene: TRBV7-2
j_gene: TRBJ1-2

CDR3aa: ASSQGTVYTEAF
v_gene: TRBV4-1
j_gene: TRBJ1-1

CDR3aa: ASSPDRVSYEQY
v_gene: TRBV11-2
j_gene: TRBJ2-7

CDR3aa: ASSVGQASLGEAF
v_gene: TRBV27
j_gene: TRBJ1-1

CDR3aa: ASSLGPQQGRSQY
v_gene: TRBV5-1
j_gene: TRBJ2-3

CDR3aa: ASSTPDRPTLYEQY
v_gene: TRBV5-6
j_gene: TRBJ2-7

CDR3aa: ASSYWGTTRFNEQF
v_gene: TRBV6-5
j_gene: TRBJ2-1

CDR3aa: ASSQGLGKLEKLF
v_gene: TRBV4-3
j_gene: TRBJ1-4

CDR3aa: ASSLWGGSRYNEQF
v_gene: TRBV28
j_gene: TRBJ2-1

CDR3aa: ASSLEWRHTEAF
v_gene: TRBV5-1
j_gene: TRBJ1-1

CDR3aa: ASSREDTQY
v_gene: TRBV18
j_gene: TRBJ2-3

CDR3aa: ASSLDPQPARAKNIQY
v_gene: TRBV5-1
j_gene: TRBJ2-4

CDR3aa: ASSLLGAEETQY
v_gene: TRBV28
j_gene: TRBJ2-5

CDR3aa: ASSLASAHYNEQF
v_gene: TRBV7-2
j_gene: TRBJ2-1

CDR3aa: TSSLQGTGLRETQY
v_gene: TRBV28
j_gene: TRBJ2-5

CDR3aa: AISEGSYNEQF
v_gene: TRBV10-3
j_gene: TRBJ2-1

CDR3aa: ASSSGQIGTYEQY
v_gene: TRBV5-6
j_gene: TRBJ2-7

CDR3aa: ASSSGTNTGELF
v_gene: TRBV6-5
j_gene: TRBJ2-2

CDR3aa: ASSLMGHLGILYGYT
v_gene: TRBV5-1
j_gene: TRBJ1-2

CDR3aa: AWSVLDVGGETQY
v_gene: TRBV30
j_gene: TRBJ2-5

CDR3aa: ASSSSAGTSGFDEQF
v_gene: TRBV28
j_gene: TRBJ2-1

CDR3aa: ASPEGASGSVSEQY
v_gene: TRBV5-4
j_gene: TRBJ2-7

CDR3aa: ASSPGGSTGTQY
v_gene: TRBV7-2
j_gene: TRBJ2-3

CDR3aa: ASTLSAGVADTQY
v_gene: TRBV7-9
j_gene: TRBJ2-3

CDR3aa: SVRDRVVEKLF
v_gene: TRBV29-1
j_gene: TRBJ1-4

CDR3aa: AISDSGTGTGNTIY
v_gene: TRBV10-3
j_gene: TRBJ1-3

CDR3aa: ASSQGDTANYGYT
v_gene: TRBV6-1
j_gene: TRBJ1-2

CDR3aa: ASTSTATTDTQY
v_gene: TRBV6-1
j_gene: TRBJ2-3

CDR3aa: ASSTGGNQPQH
v_gene: TRBV6-5
j_gene: TRBJ1-5

CDR3aa: ASSEWSGYNEQF
v_gene: TRBV2
j_gene: TRBJ2-1

CDR3aa: ASSLSEQF
v_gene: TRBV7-9
j_gene: TRBJ2-1

CDR3aa: ASSPAGWLNTEAF
v_gene: TRBV27
j_gene: TRBJ1-1

CDR3aa: ASRSGGRTHSYNEQF
v_gene: TRBV7-8
j_gene: TRBJ2-1

CDR3aa: ASSYALAGNEQF
v_gene: TRBV6-5
j_gene: TRBJ2-1

CDR3aa: SARRSHNEQF
v_gene: TRBV29-1
j_gene: TRBJ2-1

CDR3aa: ASSLDGSGANVLT
v_gene: TRBV7-9
j_gene: TRBJ2-6

CDR3aa: ASSIRLAGSTDTQY
v_gene: TRBV19
j_gene: TRBJ2-3

CDR3aa: ASSAGRGASYEQY
v_gene: TRBV7-2
j_gene: TRBJ2-7

CDR3aa: ASSLPTGLNTEAF
v_gene: TRBV28
j_gene: TRBJ1-1

CDR3aa: ASSQEGGFSSYEQY
v_gene: TRBV4-2
j_gene: TRBJ2-7

CDR3aa: ASSSADRDLDTQY
v_gene: TRBV28
j_gene: TRBJ2-3

CDR3aa: ASSSGGTDTQY
v_gene: TRBV5-4
j_gene: TRBJ2-3

CDR3aa: ASFPGQAILSGNTIY
v_gene: TRBV28
j_gene: TRBJ1-3

CDR3aa: ASSYAGHLLSPSEN
v_gene: TRBV6-8
j_gene: TRBJ2-7

CDR3aa: ASGPPRGMNTEAF
v_gene: TRBV27
j_gene: TRBJ1-1

CDR3aa: ASSLLGRAYEQY
v_gene: TRBV27
j_gene: TRBJ2-7

CDR3aa: ASSPPNTNYGYT
v_gene: TRBV18
j_gene: TRBJ1-2

CDR3aa: ASRQTGPNGYT
v_gene: TRBV6-1
j_gene: TRBJ1-2

CDR3aa: ASSQGEAEDSYNEQF
v_gene: TRBV4-2
j_gene: TRBJ2-1

CDR3aa: ASSTSNDGSSYNEQF
v_gene: TRBV19
j_gene: TRBJ2-1

CDR3aa: ASMPGLATPGQY
v_gene: TRBV28
j_gene: TRBJ2-7

CDR3aa: ASSKGGTSGPS
v_gene: TRBV21-1
j_gene: TRBJ2-7

CDR3aa: ASSFPGLAGTYEQY
v_gene: TRBV7-2
j_gene: TRBJ2-7